Listed below are T cell receptor beta chains from one sample, sequenced in a study of cytomegalovirus exposure and HLA in healthy donors. Sequencing was performed with immunoSEQ multiplex PCR; in TCRdb, only in-frame clones are kept and a portion is missing. In the table there are roughly 72,000 clones, 74% of which are singletons. The material sequenced was PBMCs. These receptors originate from a human donor in good health. Each CDR3 is given with its conserved first and last residue. D genes are given only for firm matches. The size of a clone is reported for some rows only, either as once, few or many, or as a class for expanded clones.

V gene: TRBV25-1; J gene: TRBJ1-1; D gene: .; clone size: .; CDR3 DNA: TGTGCCAGCAGTGACAGGTCTTCAAACACTGAAGCTTTCTTT; CDR3 protein: CASSDRSSNTEAFF
V gene: TRBV10-1; J gene: TRBJ2-7; D gene: .; clone size: .; CDR3 DNA: TGCGCCAGCAGTGAGTCCCAGCGGCCTCGGAACGAGCAGTACTTC; CDR3 protein: CASSESQRPRNEQYF
V gene: TRBV25-1; J gene: TRBJ2-5; D gene: .; clone size: .; CDR3 DNA: TGTGCCAGCAGTGAATACGCAGCGGATACCCAAGAGACCCAGTACTTC; CDR3 protein: CASSEYAADTQETQYF
V gene: TRBV10-3; J gene: TRBJ2-7; D gene: .; clone size: .; CDR3 DNA: TGTGCCATCAGTGAGTCTGGAACGGACGGGGACGAGCAGTACTTC; CDR3 protein: CAISESGTDGDEQYF
V gene: TRBV28; J gene: TRBJ2-5; D gene: TRBD2; clone size: .; CDR3 DNA: TGTGCCAGCAGCTTACTAGCGGGTGTACAAGAGACCCAGTACTTC; CDR3 protein: CASSLLAGVQETQYF
V gene: TRBV2; J gene: TRBJ2-7; D gene: .; clone size: .; CDR3 DNA: TGTGCCAGCAGTGTAAGCGAACTTAGTATCGAGCAGTACTTC; CDR3 protein: CASSVSELSIEQYF
V gene: TRBV27; J gene: TRBJ2-7; D gene: .; clone size: .; CDR3 DNA: TGTGCCAGCAGTTTAGGGTCGGGAGCCTTCACCGAGCAGTACTTC; CDR3 protein: CASSLGSGAFTEQYF
V gene: TRBV6-1; J gene: TRBJ2-5; D gene: .; clone size: .; CDR3 DNA: TGTGCCAGCAGTGAAGCGTTACGGGGAATCCAAGAGACCCAGTACTTC; CDR3 protein: CASSEALRGIQETQYF
V gene: TRBV6-5; J gene: TRBJ2-5; D gene: TRBD1; clone size: .; CDR3 DNA: TGTGCCAGCAGTTTGACAGGGGGCGGAGAGACCCAGTACTTC; CDR3 protein: CASSLTGGGETQYF
V gene: TRBV5-1; J gene: TRBJ2-1; D gene: .; clone size: .; CDR3 DNA: TGCGCCAGCGCGACTAGGTGGGTAAGCAATGAGCAGTTCTTC; CDR3 protein: CASATRWVSNEQFF
V gene: TRBV7-7; J gene: TRBJ2-5; D gene: TRBD2; clone size: .; CDR3 DNA: TGTGCCAGCAGCTTGGGAGCGGGAGGGGAGACCCAGTACTTC; CDR3 protein: CASSLGAGGETQYF
V gene: TRBV18; J gene: TRBJ2-7; D gene: .; clone size: .; CDR3 DNA: TGTGCCAGCTCACGGGCAGCCTCCTACGAGCAGTACTTC; CDR3 protein: CASSRAASYEQYF
V gene: TRBV9; J gene: TRBJ1-5; D gene: .; clone size: .; CDR3 DNA: TGTGCCAGCAGCGCTGCGGAGGGGAGGCAGCCCCAGCATTTT; CDR3 protein: CASSAAEGRQPQHF
V gene: TRBV7-6; J gene: TRBJ1-1; D gene: .; clone size: .; CDR3 DNA: TGTGCCAGCAGCCCTAAGAGCGGGGTAATTGGGACTGAAGCTTTCTTT; CDR3 protein: CASSPKSGVIGTEAFF
V gene: TRBV27; J gene: TRBJ1-1; D gene: .; clone size: few; CDR3 DNA: TGTGCCAGCAGTTCCCAAGCATGTGAAGCTTTCTTT; CDR3 protein: CASSSQACEAFF
V gene: TRBV2; J gene: TRBJ2-7; D gene: TRBD1; clone size: .; CDR3 DNA: TGTGCCAGCAGGGTCGACAGGGGAGATTTCTACGAGCAGTACTTC; CDR3 protein: CASRVDRGDFYEQYF
V gene: TRBV27; J gene: TRBJ1-1; D gene: TRBD1; clone size: .; CDR3 DNA: TGTGCCAGCAGTGCGACAGGGGCTTTGAACACTGAAGCTTTCTTT; CDR3 protein: CASSATGALNTEAFF
V gene: TRBV2; J gene: TRBJ2-1; D gene: .; clone size: .; CDR3 DNA: TGTGCCAGCAGCGACACAGGGTCCTACAATGAGCAGTTCTTC; CDR3 protein: CASSDTGSYNEQFF
V gene: TRBV18; J gene: TRBJ1-5; D gene: TRBD1; clone size: few; CDR3 DNA: TGTGCCAGCTCACCCCGAACAGGGGGCGTTCAGCCCCAGCATTTT; CDR3 protein: CASSPRTGGVQPQHF
V gene: TRBV6-5; J gene: TRBJ2-5; D gene: .; clone size: few; CDR3 DNA: TGTGCCAGCAGTTATAGAACAGGCCTGTACCAAGAGACCCAGTACTTC; CDR3 protein: CASSYRTGLYQETQYF
V gene: TRBV7-8; J gene: TRBJ1-4; D gene: TRBD1; clone size: .; CDR3 DNA: TGTGCCAGCAGCTTGGGACAGGCGCAAAATGAAAAACTGTTTTTT; CDR3 protein: CASSLGQAQNEKLFF
V gene: TRBV12-5; J gene: TRBJ1-1; D gene: .; clone size: .; CDR3 DNA: TGTGCTAGTGGTTTGGGGGCAATCGGCGAGAACACTGAAGCTTTCTTT; CDR3 protein: CASGLGAIGENTEAFF
V gene: TRBV19; J gene: TRBJ1-5; D gene: .; clone size: .; CDR3 DNA: TGTGCCAGTAGTGCGACAGGAATACAGCCCCAGCATTTT; CDR3 protein: CASSATGIQPQHF
V gene: TRBV10-1; J gene: TRBJ2-3; D gene: .; clone size: once; CDR3 DNA: TGCGCCAGCACCTCTCCGACACCTCGCACAGATACGCAGTATTTT; CDR3 protein: CASTSPTPRTDTQYF
V gene: TRBV21-1; J gene: TRBJ2-5; D gene: .; clone size: few; CDR3 DNA: TGTGCCAGCAGCAAAGATCCTAAACCGGGGGAGACCCAGTACTTC; CDR3 protein: CASSKDPKPGETQYF
V gene: TRBV6-5; J gene: TRBJ2-3; D gene: TRBD1; clone size: .; CDR3 DNA: TGTGCCAGCAGGACGGACAGGGATAGCACAGATACGCAGTATTTT; CDR3 protein: CASRTDRDSTDTQYF
V gene: TRBV2; J gene: TRBJ2-7; D gene: TRBD1; clone size: .; CDR3 DNA: TGTGCCAGCAGCGACAGGGTCTACGAGCAGTACTTC; CDR3 protein: CASSDRVYEQYF
V gene: TRBV25-1; J gene: TRBJ1-4; D gene: .; clone size: .; CDR3 DNA: TGTGCCAGCAGTGTGGCAGGGGACCGAAAACTGTTTTTT; CDR3 protein: CASSVAGDRKLFF
V gene: TRBV12-5; J gene: TRBJ2-5; D gene: .; clone size: .; CDR3 DNA: TGTGCTAGTGGTTTGGGGGAGATCGGGGAGACCCAGTACTTC; CDR3 protein: CASGLGEIGETQYF
V gene: TRBV5-1; J gene: TRBJ1-5; D gene: TRBD1; clone size: .; CDR3 DNA: TGCGCCAGCAGCCCCGGGACAGGGGGGGATCAGCCCCAGCATTTT; CDR3 protein: CASSPGTGGDQPQHF
V gene: TRBV27; J gene: TRBJ1-5; D gene: .; clone size: .; CDR3 DNA: TGTGCCAGCAGTTTAAGCGGGGCCAATCAGCCCCAGCATTTT; CDR3 protein: CASSLSGANQPQHF
V gene: TRBV6-5; J gene: TRBJ2-2; D gene: .; clone size: .; CDR3 DNA: TGTACCAGCAGTTACAAGTCTACCTTTACCGGGGAGCTGTTTTTT; CDR3 protein: CTSSYKSTFTGELFF
V gene: TRBV5-1; J gene: TRBJ1-1; D gene: TRBD1; clone size: .; CDR3 DNA: TGCGCCAGCAGCACCGAACAGGGGGCGCGGCGGACTGAAGCTTTCTTT; CDR3 protein: CASSTEQGARRTEAFF
V gene: TRBV28; J gene: TRBJ2-7; D gene: .; clone size: .; CDR3 DNA: TGTGCCAGCAGTTTATTGGACATTCGCGAGCAGTACTTC; CDR3 protein: CASSLLDIREQYF
V gene: TRBV7-3; J gene: TRBJ1-2; D gene: TRBD1; clone size: .; CDR3 DNA: TGTGCCAGCAGCATACAGGGGGCAGGGGACTATGGCTACACCTTC; CDR3 protein: CASSIQGAGDYGYTF
V gene: TRBV7-9; J gene: TRBJ2-1; D gene: TRBD2; clone size: .; CDR3 DNA: TGTGCCAGCAGCTTCGGCGGGAGTGGGGACAATGAGCAGTTCTTC; CDR3 protein: CASSFGGSGDNEQFF
V gene: TRBV6-5; J gene: TRBJ2-7; D gene: TRBD2; clone size: .; CDR3 DNA: TGTGCCAGCAGAGCAACTAGCGGGAGATTCCACGAGCAGTACTTC; CDR3 protein: CASRATSGRFHEQYF
V gene: TRBV9; J gene: TRBJ1-2; D gene: .; clone size: .; CDR3 DNA: TGTGCCAGCAGCCACAGCTATGGCTACACCTTC; CDR3 protein: CASSHSYGYTF
V gene: TRBV28; J gene: TRBJ2-7; D gene: .; clone size: .; CDR3 DNA: TGTGCCAGCAGTTTACCCGGACCGGGCCGGAGGGAGCAGTACTTC; CDR3 protein: CASSLPGPGRREQYF
V gene: TRBV10-1; J gene: TRBJ2-1; D gene: TRBD2; clone size: .; CDR3 DNA: TGCGCCAGCGGGCGGGAGCGCGATGAGCAGTTCTTC; CDR3 protein: CASGRERDEQFF
V gene: TRBV5-5; J gene: TRBJ2-5; D gene: .; clone size: .; CDR3 DNA: TGTGCCAGCAGCCCGAGGATAAGCATACAAGAGACCCAGTACTTC; CDR3 protein: CASSPRISIQETQYF
V gene: TRBV7-3; J gene: TRBJ2-3; D gene: .; clone size: .; CDR3 DNA: TGTGCCAGCAGCTCAACCCAGTTCTCCACAGATACGCAGTATTTT; CDR3 protein: CASSSTQFSTDTQYF
V gene: TRBV7-9; J gene: TRBJ2-5; D gene: TRBD2; clone size: .; CDR3 DNA: TGTGCCAGCATCCAGGGAGGGAAAGAGACCCAGTACTTC; CDR3 protein: CASIQGGKETQYF
V gene: TRBV11-3; J gene: TRBJ2-5; D gene: .; clone size: .; CDR3 DNA: TGTGCCAGCAGCTTAGAGGCTAGCCAGGAGACCCAGTACTTC; CDR3 protein: CASSLEASQETQYF
V gene: TRBV19; J gene: TRBJ1-4; D gene: TRBD1; clone size: few; CDR3 DNA: TGTGCCAGTAGTCCATACAGGGGTAATGAAAAACTGTTTTTT; CDR3 protein: CASSPYRGNEKLFF
V gene: TRBV7-9; J gene: TRBJ2-1; D gene: .; clone size: .; CDR3 DNA: TGTGCCAGCAGCTGGGTAGGGACTCAAAATGAGCAGTTCTTC; CDR3 protein: CASSWVGTQNEQFF
V gene: TRBV6-5; J gene: TRBJ1-1; D gene: TRBD1; clone size: .; CDR3 DNA: TGTGCCAGCAGTTCGGGACAGGGAAACACTGAAGCTTTCTTT; CDR3 protein: CASSSGQGNTEAFF
V gene: TRBV5-1; J gene: TRBJ2-1; D gene: TRBD1; clone size: .; CDR3 DNA: TGCGCCAGCAGCTTGGAGGGACAGACTCTCAATGAGCAGTTCTTC; CDR3 protein: CASSLEGQTLNEQFF
V gene: TRBV10-1; J gene: TRBJ2-3; D gene: .; clone size: .; CDR3 DNA: TGCGCCAGCAGTATTGGCGACAGGGAGGCAGATACGCAGTATTTT; CDR3 protein: CASSIGDREADTQYF
V gene: TRBV9; J gene: TRBJ2-3; D gene: TRBD1; clone size: .; CDR3 DNA: TGTGCCAGCAGCCCCCGGACAGGGGGCCCGACAGATACGCAGTATTTT; CDR3 protein: CASSPRTGGPTDTQYF
V gene: TRBV6-5; J gene: TRBJ1-1; D gene: .; clone size: few; CDR3 DNA: TGTGCCAGCAGTCCTGAGGTTGCGGCGGAAGCTTTCTTT; CDR3 protein: CASSPEVAAEAFF
V gene: TRBV5-1; J gene: TRBJ2-2; D gene: TRBD2; clone size: once; CDR3 DNA: TGCGCCAGCAGCTTGCCTCAGGGACTATCGAACACCGGGGAGCTGTTTTTT; CDR3 protein: CASSLPQGLSNTGELFF
V gene: TRBV6-6; J gene: TRBJ2-3; D gene: .; clone size: .; CDR3 DNA: TGTGCCAGCAGTTACTCGATGGGTAGCCCAACAGATACGCAGTATTTT; CDR3 protein: CASSYSMGSPTDTQYF
V gene: TRBV19; J gene: TRBJ1-5; D gene: .; clone size: few; CDR3 DNA: TGTGCCAGTGTAACTACAGGGATACGCAATCAGCCCCAGCATTTT; CDR3 protein: CASVTTGIRNQPQHF
V gene: TRBV18; J gene: TRBJ1-4; D gene: .; clone size: .; CDR3 DNA: TGTGCCAGCTCACCACGCGGGAATGAAAAACTGTTTTTT; CDR3 protein: CASSPRGNEKLFF
V gene: TRBV7-3; J gene: TRBJ2-2; D gene: .; clone size: .; CDR3 DNA: TGTGCCAGCAGCGCCAGACGGGACACCGGGGAGCTGTTTTTT; CDR3 protein: CASSARRDTGELFF
V gene: TRBV6-5; J gene: TRBJ2-3; D gene: .; clone size: once; CDR3 DNA: TGTGCCAGCATCAAGGGACTGGCGGCAGATACGCAGTATTTT; CDR3 protein: CASIKGLAADTQYF